A selection of T cell receptor beta chains follows, all from one sample in a study of T cell repertoires in cytomegalovirus infection. From the reads, TCRdb called clonotypes with MiXCR, one entry per CDR3 protein. The table records approximately 1,000,000 distinct CDR3 sequences, approximately 31% of them present only once. These receptors' antigens are unknown. The specimen was cultured CD8+ T cells from PBMCs, collected from culture after CMV antigen stimulation. Receptors originate from a human donor in good health (CMV status not recorded). Some clones in this sample may be carry-over from other donors' samples. CDR3s include the opening cysteine and the closing phenylalanine or tryptophan. Fields, in order: J gene, V gene, D gene, clone size, CDR3 DNA, CDR3 protein. The D gene is left open where the match is weak. Only part of the rows carry a size: once, few, many, or a class if the clone is expanded.

j_gene: TRBJ2-1; v_gene: TRBV6-2/TRBV6-3; d_gene: .; abundance: .; CDR3nt: TGTGCCAGCAGTTACTTGGCAGGACTGAGCTCCTACAATGAGCAGTTCTTC; CDR3aa: CASSYLAGLSSYNEQFF
j_gene: TRBJ1-1; v_gene: TRBV6-6; d_gene: TRBD1; abundance: .; CDR3nt: TGTGCCAGCAGTCTGGACAGGAAATTTAATGGGGACACTGAAGCTTTCTTT; CDR3aa: CASSLDRKFNGDTEAFF
j_gene: TRBJ1-5; v_gene: TRBV7-9; d_gene: .; abundance: .; CDR3nt: TGTGCCAGCGCCCTAGGGGGGGCTGGTCAGCCCCAGCATTTT; CDR3aa: CASALGGAGQPQHF
j_gene: TRBJ2-1; v_gene: TRBV7-6; d_gene: .; abundance: few; CDR3nt: TGTGCCAGCACTAATGAGGGGAGCTCCTACAATGAGCAGTTCTTC; CDR3aa: CASTNEGSSYNEQFF
j_gene: TRBJ1-1; v_gene: TRBV7-6; d_gene: .; abundance: few; CDR3nt: TGTGCCAGCCAGCCCGAGGACGGCCTGAACACTGAAGCTTTCTTT; CDR3aa: CASQPEDGLNTEAFF
j_gene: TRBJ2-6; v_gene: TRBV27; d_gene: .; abundance: few; CDR3nt: TGTGCCAGCAGTGGTGGGGACTCTGGGGCCAACGTCCTGACTTTC; CDR3aa: CASSGGDSGANVLTF
j_gene: TRBJ2-7; v_gene: TRBV6-1; d_gene: .; abundance: .; CDR3nt: TGTGCCAGCAGTGAAGAATTGGCTACCTACGAGCAGTACTTC; CDR3aa: CASSEELATYEQYF
j_gene: TRBJ2-1; v_gene: TRBV27; d_gene: .; abundance: few; CDR3nt: TGTGCCAGCAGTTTATCTCACCCTGGCTACAATGAGCAGTTCTTC; CDR3aa: CASSLSHPGYNEQFF
j_gene: TRBJ1-1; v_gene: TRBV24-1; d_gene: .; abundance: .; CDR3nt: TGTGCCACCAGTGATTTGGTCCGGGACACCTCGAAGAACACTGAAGCTTTCTTT; CDR3aa: CATSDLVRDTSKNTEAFF
j_gene: TRBJ1-1; v_gene: TRBV7-6; d_gene: TRBD1; abundance: .; CDR3nt: TGTGCCAGCAGCTCACCCCAGGGACAGGTGAACACTAAAGCTTTCTTT; CDR3aa: CASSSPQGQVNTKAFF
j_gene: TRBJ2-2; v_gene: TRBV7-8; d_gene: .; abundance: .; CDR3nt: TGTGCCAGCAGCTTAGAATCCCTGCAGGGCCCTATTTCGGGGGAGCTGTTTTTT; CDR3aa: CASSLESLQGPISGELFF
j_gene: TRBJ1-5; v_gene: TRBV20-1; d_gene: .; abundance: few; CDR3nt: TGCAGTGCTAGAGAGGAAGCGGCCCGGGGGCAGCCCCAGCATTTT; CDR3aa: CSAREEAARGQPQHF
j_gene: TRBJ1-5; v_gene: TRBV27; d_gene: .; abundance: many; CDR3nt: TGTGCCAGCAGTAGGGAAGACAATCAGCCCCAGCATTTT; CDR3aa: CASSREDNQPQHF
j_gene: TRBJ2-2; v_gene: TRBV28; d_gene: .; abundance: .; CDR3nt: TGTGCCAGCACCTTAGACCTGGGAAGGAACACCGGGGAGCTGTTTTTT; CDR3aa: CASTLDLGRNTGELFF
j_gene: TRBJ2-3; v_gene: TRBV7-2; d_gene: TRBD1; abundance: many; CDR3nt: TGTGCCAGCAGTCAGACAGGGGGCTGGGCAGATACGCAGTATTTT; CDR3aa: CASSQTGGWADTQYF
j_gene: TRBJ2-2; v_gene: TRBV6-5; d_gene: .; abundance: few; CDR3nt: TGTGCCAGCAGTTACTCGACACTAGAAAAGCTGTTTTTT; CDR3aa: CASSYSTLEKLFF
j_gene: TRBJ2-7; v_gene: TRBV6-8; d_gene: .; abundance: .; CDR3nt: TGTGCCAGCAGCCTCCGTGCAATTCACTCCTACGAGCAGTACTTC; CDR3aa: CASSLRAIHSYEQYF
j_gene: TRBJ2-7; v_gene: TRBV12-3/TRBV12-4; d_gene: .; abundance: few; CDR3nt: TGTGCCAGCAGTGGCGTGGCGTTCGGCGGGGAGCAGTACTTC; CDR3aa: CASSGVAFGGEQYF
j_gene: TRBJ2-5; v_gene: TRBV7-2; d_gene: .; abundance: many; CDR3nt: TGTGCCAGCAGCTTAGACTTAACAGGGTCCCAAGAGACCCAGTACTTC; CDR3aa: CASSLDLTGSQETQYF
j_gene: TRBJ1-2; v_gene: TRBV25-1; d_gene: TRBD1; abundance: few; CDR3nt: TGTGCCAGCACCGAGGGGACAGGGGATGGCTACACCTTC; CDR3aa: CASTEGTGDGYTF
j_gene: TRBJ2-5; v_gene: TRBV7-9; d_gene: .; abundance: .; CDR3nt: TGTGCCAGCAGCTTAAAAACTACGTCGTACCAAGAGACCCAGTACTTC; CDR3aa: CASSLKTTSYQETQYF
j_gene: TRBJ2-7; v_gene: TRBV6-1; d_gene: TRBD1; abundance: few; CDR3nt: TGTGCCAGCAGACCCCGGGACAGTAGCTCCTACGAGCAGTACTTC; CDR3aa: CASRPRDSSSYEQYF
j_gene: TRBJ1-1; v_gene: TRBV9; d_gene: .; abundance: .; CDR3nt: TGTGCCAGCAGCGATCGGGGGGTGAGCACTGAAGCTTTCTTT; CDR3aa: CASSDRGVSTEAFF
j_gene: TRBJ2-1; v_gene: TRBV15; d_gene: TRBD1; abundance: few; CDR3nt: TGTGCCACCAGCAGAGAAACGGGGACAGGTAATAATGAGCAGTTCTTC; CDR3aa: CATSRETGTGNNEQFF
j_gene: TRBJ2-1; v_gene: TRBV27; d_gene: .; abundance: many; CDR3nt: TGTGCCAGCAGTTTCGGTAGCTCCTACAATGAGCAGTTCTTC; CDR3aa: CASSFGSSYNEQFF
j_gene: TRBJ2-5; v_gene: TRBV7-8; d_gene: TRBD2; abundance: many; CDR3nt: TGTGCCAGCAGCTTTGCGGGGGGGTCACAAGAGACCCAGTACTTC; CDR3aa: CASSFAGGSQETQYF
j_gene: TRBJ1-5; v_gene: TRBV7-2; d_gene: TRBD1; abundance: .; CDR3nt: TGTGCCAGCAGCCCACAGGGGTTTAAAGATCAGCCCCAGCATTTT; CDR3aa: CASSPQGFKDQPQHF
j_gene: TRBJ1-5; v_gene: TRBV11-2; d_gene: .; abundance: .; CDR3nt: TGTGCCAGCAGCTACACCCAGGGGTGGAATCAGCCCCAGCATTTT; CDR3aa: CASSYTQGWNQPQHF
j_gene: TRBJ1-1; v_gene: TRBV6-6; d_gene: .; abundance: .; CDR3nt: TGTGCCAGCACCTTAGGGGGGGTTAGGCGGGACACTGAAGCTTTCTTT; CDR3aa: CASTLGGVRRDTEAFF
j_gene: TRBJ2-7; v_gene: TRBV6-1; d_gene: .; abundance: few; CDR3nt: TGTGCCAGCAGTGAAAGTGCCCCCCTTGGCGACGAGCAGTACTTC; CDR3aa: CASSESAPLGDEQYF
j_gene: TRBJ2-2; v_gene: TRBV12-3/TRBV12-4; d_gene: .; abundance: .; CDR3nt: TGTGCCAGCACACCTACCCCGCGATTGGGCCTGTTTTTT; CDR3aa: CASTPTPRLGLFF
j_gene: TRBJ1-6; v_gene: TRBV12-3/TRBV12-4; d_gene: .; abundance: .; CDR3nt: TGTGCCAGCAGTTTCTTATTGGGGGCAAATTCACCCCTCCACTTT; CDR3aa: CASSFLLGANSPLHF
j_gene: TRBJ2-2; v_gene: TRBV9; d_gene: TRBD1; abundance: .; CDR3nt: TGTGCCAGCAGCGGGGACAGGGGGGCCGGGGAGCTGTTTTTT; CDR3aa: CASSGDRGAGELFF
j_gene: TRBJ2-7; v_gene: TRBV19; d_gene: .; abundance: .; CDR3nt: TGTGCCAGTAGTATAGGCAGCGATATATACGAGCAGTACTTC; CDR3aa: CASSIGSDIYEQYF
j_gene: TRBJ2-2; v_gene: TRBV4-2; d_gene: TRBD2; abundance: .; CDR3nt: TGTGCCAGCAGCCAAGATGAGGAACTAGCGTTCGGGGAGCTGTTTTTT; CDR3aa: CASSQDEELAFGELFF
j_gene: TRBJ2-5; v_gene: TRBV7-2; d_gene: .; abundance: many; CDR3nt: TGTGCTACCTCCTGGGAGACCCAGTACTTC; CDR3aa: CATSWETQYF
j_gene: TRBJ2-1; v_gene: TRBV4-1; d_gene: .; abundance: .; CDR3nt: TGCGCCAGCAGCCAATCAGGGCATTCGCAGAATGAGCAGTTCTTC; CDR3aa: CASSQSGHSQNEQFF
j_gene: TRBJ1-4; v_gene: TRBV6-5; d_gene: .; abundance: .; CDR3nt: TGTGCCAGCAGCTATACAGCGTACGCAACTAATGAAAAACTGTTTTTT; CDR3aa: CASSYTAYATNEKLFF
j_gene: TRBJ2-1; v_gene: TRBV27; d_gene: .; abundance: .; CDR3nt: TGTGCCAGCAGTTTATCCCTGAGCGGCGTTGGGCAGTTCTTC; CDR3aa: CASSLSLSGVGQFF
j_gene: TRBJ2-5; v_gene: TRBV18; d_gene: .; abundance: .; CDR3nt: TGTGCCAGCTCACCAGTGGTCGGGGAGACCCAGTACTTC; CDR3aa: CASSPVVGETQYF
j_gene: TRBJ2-3; v_gene: TRBV7-9; d_gene: .; abundance: .; CDR3nt: TGTGCCAGCAGCCGGCTCAAGGAGGGGATGAATACGCAGTATTTT; CDR3aa: CASSRLKEGMNTQYF
j_gene: TRBJ1-6; v_gene: TRBV19; d_gene: .; abundance: .; CDR3nt: TGTGCCAGTAGTATAGTTGGTGGATCACCCCTCCACTTT; CDR3aa: CASSIVGGSPLHF
j_gene: TRBJ1-4; v_gene: TRBV6-6; d_gene: .; abundance: few; CDR3nt: TGTGCCAGCACCCCATCTGGAGGGGCAACTAATGAAAAACTGTTTTTT; CDR3aa: CASTPSGGATNEKLFF